Listed here are 24 T cell receptor beta chains from one sample, sequenced in a study of regulatory T cells in long-lasting Graves disease. Noted time point: newly diagnosed GD, antithyroid drugs for less than 3 months. From RNA extracted from PBMCs, the TCR library was made. TCR beta libraries were built with iRepertoire HTBI primers and Arm-PCR of CDR3 regions. TCRdb used MiXCR to reprocess the multiplex PCR reads, holding one entry per CDR3 protein. The sample lists under 500,000 distinct CDR3 sequences; roughly 17% were seen once. These data were also filed under a second study, of T cells in Graves' hyperthyroidism and ophthalmopathy.

The sample consisted of peripheral blood mononuclear cells (PBMCs), taken at new diagnosis, from a patient treated with antithyroid drugs. Source of these receptors: a young woman with Graves disease.

This clonotype occurred many times. The chain employs TRBV12-3 or TRBV12-4 and TRBJ1-2; D ambiguous. V lost 6 bases to trimming and J lost 8 bases, with 10 bases between them. This CDR3 spans 11 amino acids. The DNA for the CDR3 is TGTGCCAGCAGGACGGCGTACGGCTACACCTTC. It translates to CASRTAYGYTF.

This clonotype was observed a few times. This chain uses TRBV18 with TRBJ2-2, with TRBD2 matching over 7 bases. From germline, CDR1 is KGHSH and CDR2 LQKENI. This CDR3 region has 14 residues. Losses at the gene ends were 1 base for V and 6 bases for J; bases not matched to a gene: 2. CDR3 DNA sequence: TGTGCCAGCTCACCACGGGAGGGGTCCGGGGAGCTGTTTTTT. It is translated as CASSPREGSGELFF.

This clonotype was recorded many times. J is TRBJ2-7 and V is TRBV11-2; 14 bases align to TRBD2. The CDR3 runs 17 residues. Trimming at V came to 3 bases and at J to 0 bases, leaving 4 bases not matched to a gene. Germline values: CDR1 SGHAT, CDR2 FQNNGV. This CDR3 reads CASSFRLAGGPSYEQYF. CDR3 coding DNA: TGTGCCAGCAGCTTCAGACTAGCGGGAGGGCCCTCCTACGAGCAGTACTTC.

This clonotype has more than one count but fewer than ten. The chain couples TRBV29-1 to TRBJ1-1; D is unclear. Germline values: CDR1 SQVTM, CDR2 ANQGSEA. V dropped 4 bases and J dropped 5 bases, with 14 bases sitting between them. This CDR3 has 13 amino acids. The CDR3 region has the DNA TGCAGCGTTGCGACACCGATGAGAACTGAAGCTTTCTTT. This sequence encodes CSVATPMRTEAFF. The variable domain in full, completed from reference TRBV29-1 and TRBJ1-1, reads SAVISQKPSRDICQRGTSLTIQCQVDSQVTMMFWYRQQPGQSLTLIATANQGSEATYESGFVIDKFPISRPNLTFSTLTVSNMSPEDSSIYLCSVATPMRTEAFFGQGTRLTVV.

The rearrangement uses TRBV15 and TRBJ1-2; 10 bases are shared with TRBD1. The germline V gene has CDR1 LNHNV and CDR2 YYDKDF (reference sequence). Trimming removed 1 base from V and 5 bases from J; junction bases left unmatched: 7. CDR3 size: 16 residues. The chain's CDR3 is CATSRARGQGIYGYTF. CDR3 sequence (DNA): TGTGCCACCAGCAGAGCCAGGGGACAGGGGATTTATGGCTACACCTTC.

This clonotype was recorded a few times. CDR3 in DNA: TGTGCCAGCAGCTCCGGGACTAGCGGTACAAAGCAGTACTTC. Its translation is CASSSGTSGTKQYF. The chain has TRBV7-2 and TRBJ2-7; 11 nucleotides match TRBD2. V was clipped by 4 bases and J by 8 bases; unmatched bases: 7. Germline CDR1 and CDR2: SGHTA and FQGNSA. CDR3 size: 14 residues.

This clonotype was detected many times. The gene calls are TRBV27 and TRBJ2-3, with 8 bases lining up with TRBD2. The CDR3 has 16 amino acids. V gave up 5 bases and J gave up 0 bases; unmatched junction bases: 7. Germline V gene sequence: CDR1 MNHEY, CDR2 SMNVEV (reference sequence). CDR3 nucleotides: TGTGCCAGCAGTGTTAGACTAGCGCTTAGCACAGATACGCAGTATTTT. It is translated as CASSVRLALSTDTQYF.

This clonotype has at least ten counts. The CDR3 nucleotides are TGTGCCAGCAGCCTTTCTAGGACAGAGAACACTGAAGCTTTCTTT. Translating it yields CASSLSRTENTEAFF. The rearrangement links TRBV12-3 or TRBV12-4 to TRBJ1-1; D may be TRBD1 (6 bases). This CDR3 comprises 15 residues. With 6 bases removed from V and 1 base from J, the gap between germline ends came to 15 bases.

The table lists this clonotype with many counts. CDR3 in DNA: TGCAGTTTCGTCAGTAGCGGGGGGGCGGAAGAGACCCAGTACTTC. Its translation: CSFVSSGGAEETQYF. J is TRBJ2-5 and V is TRBV20-1, with TRBD2 matching over 11 bases. Per the germline V gene, CDR1 is DFQATT and CDR2 is SNEGSKA (reference sequence). Unmatched junction bases numbered 11, after V lost 8 bases and J lost 3 bases. This CDR3 has 15 amino acids.

Concerning this clonotype: A read error is the likely source, as a far larger clone sits one nucleotide away. The V and J genes are TRBV5-8 and TRBJ2-5; D gene unclear. The V gene's germline CDR1 is SGHTS and CDR2 YDEGEE. CDR3 length equals 13 residues. The V end was cut by 5 bases, the J end by 0 bases, with 8 bases between. The CDR3 sequence: CASRSSNQETQYF. As DNA, the CDR3 is TGTGCCAGCAGATCGTCTAACCAAGAGACCCAGTACTTC.

This clonotype has ten or more counts. This chain connects TRBV12-3 or TRBV12-4 to TRBJ1-2; a possible D gene is TRBD1 (6 bases). V lost 5 bases to trimming and J lost 5 bases, with 21 bases between them. The CDR3 runs to 16 residues. CDR3 amino acids: CASSLVMGAARYGYTF. CDR3 DNA: TGTGCCAGCAGTCTCGTGATGGGGGCGGCGCGTTATGGCTACACCTTC.

This clonotype was observed many times. J is TRBJ2-1 and V is TRBV18, with D perhaps TRBD2 (6 bases). This CDR3 comprises 13 residues. Germline values: CDR1 KGHSH, CDR2 LQKENI. V lost 4 bases and J lost 8, with 12 bases in between. CDR3 DNA: TGTGCCAGCTCACGCGGGAAAAGAGATGAGCAGTTCTTC. Amino acid sequence: CASSRGKRDEQFF.

Many counts were recorded for this clonotype. This chain links TRBV7-9 with TRBJ2-1; D is perhaps TRBD2 (5 bases). The V gene lost 3 bases and the J gene lost 4 bases, with 13 bases spanning the gap. This CDR3 spans 15 amino acids. Germline V gene lookup returns CDR1 SEHNR and CDR2 FQNEAQ (reference sequence). The CDR3 DNA reads as TGTGCCAGCAGCTTGGGAGCTTTATCTTACAATGAGCAGTTCTTC. This encodes CASSLGALSYNEQFF.

This clonotype showed up many times. The chain has TRBV14 and TRBJ2-7; TRBD2 is a possible D gene (6 bases). Trimming stripped 3 bases from V and 3 bases from J, with 15 bases between. This CDR3 region has 15 residues. Germline CDR1 and CDR2: SGHDN and FVKESK. CDR3 protein: CASSQWAGGDYEQYF. CDR3 DNA: TGTGCCAGCAGCCAGTGGGCCGGCGGGGACTACGAGCAGTACTTC.

This clonotype showed up many times. The rearrangement uses TRBV29-1 and TRBJ2-7, with TRBD2 identical over 7 bases. V shed 2 bases and J 2 bases; nucleotides not matched to a gene: 9. CDR1 is SQVTM and CDR2 is ANQGSEA in the germline V gene. The CDR3 runs to 15 residues. The CDR3 sequence: CSVESLAGEAYEQYF. The CDR3 DNA reads TGCAGCGTTGAAAGTTTGGCGGGAGAGGCCTACGAGCAGTACTTC.

In this sample, this clonotype turned up many times. The genes are TRBV28 and TRBJ1-2; no definite D call. Germline loops: CDR1 MDHEN, CDR2 SYDVKM. CDR3 length equals 15 residues. Trimming stripped 2 bases from V and 2 bases from J, with 12 bases between. The CDR3 protein is CASSLARNQNYGYTF. For the CDR3, the DNA is TGTGCCAGCAGTTTAGCCCGAAATCAGAACTATGGCTACACCTTC.

Details on this clonotype: This may be a read error, as it is one base from a much larger clone. This rearrangement joins TRBV2 to TRBJ2-2, with a weak D call TRBD2 (5 bases). V was cut by 6 bases and J by 0 bases, with 8 bases left in between. Germline V lookup: CDR1 SNHLY, CDR2 FYNNEI. The CDR3 is 14 amino acids. DNA of the CDR3: TGTGCCAGCAGCGGAGGACCGAACACCGGGGAGCTGTTTTTT. It encodes CASSGGPNTGELFF. Variable domain in full (rest from reference TRBV2 and TRBJ2-2): EPEVTQTPSHQVTQMGQEVILRCVPISNHLYFYWYRQILGQKVEFLVSFYNNEISEKSEIFDDQFSVERPDGSNFTLKIRSTKLEDSAMYFCASSGGPNTGELFFGEGSRLTVL.

This clonotype has at least ten counts. The rearrangement links TRBV20-1 to TRBJ1-5; the match to TRBD1 covers 9 bases. Germline V gene lookup returns CDR1 DFQATT and CDR2 SNEGSKA (reference sequence). This CDR3 contains 14 residues. V shed 2 bases, J shed 5 bases, and the junction held 4 bases outside the gene matches. CDR3 bases: TGCAGTGCTAGAACCACAGGGGGCGATCAGCCCCAGCATTTT. It yields the protein CSARTTGGDQPQHF.

This clonotype was recorded at least ten times. V is TRBV5-1 and J is TRBJ2-3, with D unresolved. CDR3 size: 14 residues. Germline assignment: CDR1 SGHRS and CDR2 YFSETQ. Trimming shortened V by 7 bases and J by 3 bases, and 15 bases separated the two germline ends. The CDR3 loop reads CASQLGSRTDTQYF. The CDR3 DNA reads TGCGCCAGCCAACTGGGGTCCCGAACAGATACGCAGTATTTT.

As concerns this clonotype: This is likely an artifact of a read error, given a far larger clone one base away. The rearrangement uses TRBV9 and TRBJ2-1; 7 bases map to TRBD1. V lost 4 bases and J lost 0; bases outside the gene matches: 7. This CDR3 has 16 amino acids. The germline CDR1 and CDR2 sequences are SGDLS and YYNGEE. As DNA, the CDR3 is TGTGCCAGCAGCCCTCTCCGGGACAGCTCCTACAATGAGCAGTTCTTC. It encodes CASSPLRDSSYNEQFF. The complete variable domain, with remaining parts taken from reference TRBV9 and TRBJ2-1, reads DSGVTQTPKHLITATGQRVTLRCSPRSGDLSVYWYQQSLDQGLQFLIQYYNGEERAKGNILERFSAQQFPDLHSELNLSSLELGDSALYFCASSPLRDSSYNEQFFGPGTRLTVL.

This clonotype was recorded many times. J is TRBJ2-7 and V is TRBV11-2; D gene uncertain. In germline, CDR1 is SGHAT, CDR2 FQNNGV. With 5 bases removed from V and 0 bases from J, the gap between germline ends came to 20 bases. This CDR3 has 17 residues. The CDR3, as DNA: TGTGCCAGCAGCCTCGAGTTAGGCCCCAGTGGCTCCTACGAGCAGTACTTC. Residues: CASSLELGPSGSYEQYF.

This clonotype was counted many times. The chain couples TRBV7-2 to TRBJ2-7; D may be TRBD2 (5 bases). Per germline, CDR1 SGHTA and CDR2 FQGNSA. V was shortened by 0 bases and J by 0 bases, with 18 bases between the two germline ends. The CDR3 is made up of 18 amino acids. CDR3 in DNA: TGTGCCAGCAGCTTAGCGCTTTCTTCCGACTACCGCTCCTACGAGCAGTACTTC. This sequence encodes CASSLALSSDYRSYEQYF.

This clonotype was seen many times. This chain links TRBV20-1 with TRBJ2-2; the match to TRBD2 covers 7 bases. CDR3 length: 17 residues. J was trimmed by 0 bases and V by 1 base; bases with no gene match: 8. CDR1 is DFQATT and CDR2 is SNEGSKA in the germline V gene (reference sequence). CDR3 in DNA: TGCAGTGCTAGAGGCTTGGCGGGAGCTGCGAACACCGGGGAGCTGTTTTTT. It yields the protein CSARGLAGAANTGELFF.

Turning to this clonotype: A much larger clone lies one base from this, so it may be a read error. The V and J genes are TRBV20-1 and TRBJ2-7; perhaps TRBD2 as D (6 bases). Germline CDR1 reads DFQATT; CDR2 reads SNEGSKA (reference sequence). Trimming took off 1 base at V and 3 bases at J, with 13 bases between the two ends. The CDR3 sequence is 14 residues long. The CDR3 here is CSARVFDGGYEQYF. The CDR3 coding sequence is TGCAGTGCTAGAGTCTTTGACGGGGGCTACGAGCAGTACTTC.